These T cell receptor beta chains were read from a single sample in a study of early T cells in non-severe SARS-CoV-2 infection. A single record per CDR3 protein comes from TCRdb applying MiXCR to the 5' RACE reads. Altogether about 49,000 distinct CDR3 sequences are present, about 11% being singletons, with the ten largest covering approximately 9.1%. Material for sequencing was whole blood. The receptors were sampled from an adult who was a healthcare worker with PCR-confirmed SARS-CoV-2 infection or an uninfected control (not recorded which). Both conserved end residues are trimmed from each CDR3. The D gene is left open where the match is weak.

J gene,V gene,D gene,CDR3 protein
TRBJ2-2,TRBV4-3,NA,ASSQDPGLNTGELF
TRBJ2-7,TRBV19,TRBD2,ASSISGESYEQY
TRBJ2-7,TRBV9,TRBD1,ASGTESNEQY
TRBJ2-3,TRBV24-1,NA,ATSEGYTDTQY
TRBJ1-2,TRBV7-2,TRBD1,ASSLAGTGPYGYT
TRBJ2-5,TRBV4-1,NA,ASSQDWQETQY
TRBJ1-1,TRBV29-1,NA,SVEMNTEAF
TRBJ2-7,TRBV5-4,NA,ASSLDAASFEQY
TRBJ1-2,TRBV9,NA,ASGWGKDSLPNYGYT
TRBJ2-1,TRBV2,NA,ASSIPGVEQF